The next 2 T cell receptor beta chains were all read from a single sample in a study of CXCR3-negative and CXCR3-positive naive CD8 T cells (dated by TCRdb to between 2018 and 2021). TCRdb lists the instrument as NextSeq 550. The Human TCR Profiling Kit (MiLaboratory) was used to prepare UMI-labeled 5' RACE TRB cDNA libraries. The reads, reprocessed by TCRdb, yield one row per CDR3 protein sequence and no DNA. The sample's table lists a count of tens of thousands of distinct CDR3 sequences. Jointly, the top ten make up roughly 15% of the sample. The sequenced material came from memory CD8+ T cells from blood. Read against the paper, the sample's cell subset or site label means: conventional CD8+ memory T cells (TMEM), sorted as controls. These receptors were taken from a human donor in good health. Some clones in this sample may be carry-over from other donors' samples.

This chain connects TRBV11-2 to TRBJ2-1; TCRdb returns TRBD1, unconfirmable since there is no DNA. The CDR3 runs to 12 residues. CDR1 SGHAT and CDR2 FQNNGV come from the germline V gene. The CDR3 loop reads CASSHRVGEQFF.

The V gene is TRBV29-1, the J gene TRBJ1-1; TCRdb's assignment of TRBD1 cannot be checked, as there is no DNA. CDR1 is SQVTM and CDR2 is ANQGSEA in the germline V gene. The CDR3 is 14 amino acids. The CDR3 spells CSVGGGEMNTEAFF. The full variable domain, in which reference TRBV29-1 and TRBJ1-1 provide the parts outside the CDR3, is SAVISQKPSRDICQRGTSLTIQCQVDSQVTMMFWYRQQPGQSLTLIATANQGSEATYESGFVIDKFPISRPNLTFSTLTVSNMSPEDSSIYLCSVGGGEMNTEAFFGQGTRLTVV.